The 31 T cell receptor beta chains below all came from one sample that was sequenced in a study of T cell clusters in autoimmune cytopenias. One tube held mixed TRB-A and TRB-B primer pools for touch-down PCR. Reanalyzing the multiplex PCR reads, TCRdb keeps one entry per CDR3 protein, without DNA. This table holds 7,000 or so distinct CDR3 sequences. TRB amplification used roughly 250 ng of peripheral blood genomic DNA. The same data also contributed to another study, on T cell repertoires in aging, cancer and after chemotherapy.

The material sequenced was peripheral blood. These receptors were collected from a human donor in good health.

This chain uses TRBV5-4 with TRBJ2-2; the TCRdb call, TRBD1, lacks DNA for checking. The CDR3 is 14 amino acids. Germline CDR1 reads SGHNT; CDR2 reads YYREEE (reference sequence). The CDR3 protein is CASSPGGRTGELFF.

The CDR3 sequence is CSARNSGGLDEQFF. The chain is built from TRBV20-1 and TRBJ2-1; TCRdb lists TRBD2, though no DNA is available to test this call. Germline V gene data show CDR1 as DFQATT and CDR2 as SNEGSKA (reference sequence). CDR3 length equals 14 residues.

The chain employs TRBV6-2 or TRBV6-3 and TRBJ2-7. Germline CDR1 MNHEY, CDR2 SVGEGT. The CDR3 totals 14 residues. The CDR3 is CASSSGLYAYEQYF.

The chain uses TRBV20-1 and TRBJ2-3. The CDR3 has 11 amino acids. Germline values: CDR1 DFQATT, CDR2 SNEGSKA (reference sequence). CDR3 residues: CSARGQDTQYF.

This clonotype is medium-sized by frequency. The chain recombines TRBV29-1 with TRBJ2-5; the D call of TRBD2 rests on TCRdb alone, since no DNA is present to check it. Germline loops: CDR1 SQVTM, CDR2 ANQGSEA. This CDR3 region has 12 residues. The CDR3 sequence: CSGRSGQETQYF.

Judged by frequency, this clonotype is medium-sized. The chain couples TRBV19 to TRBJ1-2; TCRdb gives TRBD1 as the D gene, but with no DNA this cannot be confirmed. Germline V CDR1 and CDR2: LNHDA, SQIVND (reference sequence). This CDR3 region has 14 residues. The CDR3 sequence is CASRAGTGRRGYTF.

The chain couples TRBV4-2 to TRBJ2-2. The CDR3 extends over 14 amino acids. CDR1 LGHNA and CDR2 YNFKEQ come from the germline V gene. The CDR3 sequence is CASSQVGGSGELFF.

This chain connects TRBV5-4 to TRBJ2-7; absent DNA, TCRdb's TRBD1 call cannot be checked. The CDR3 loop spans 14 amino acids. Germline V gene sequence: CDR1 SGHNT, CDR2 YYREEE (reference sequence). The CDR3 sequence is CASSLDRSAYEQYF.

The chain recombines TRBV30 with TRBJ2-1; with no DNA, the TCRdb D assignment of TRBD2 cannot be verified. Germline V CDR1 and CDR2: GTSNPN, SVGIG (reference sequence). The CDR3 loop spans 16 amino acids. CDR3 region: CAWSRRLAGGRNEQFF. Combining the CDR3 with reference TRBV30 and TRBJ2-1 gives the whole variable domain SQTIHQWPATLVQPVGSPLSLECTVEGTSNPNLYWYRQAAGRGLQLLFYSVGIGQISSEVPQNLSASRPQDRQFILSSKKLLLSDSGFYLCAWSRRLAGGRNEQFFGPGTRLTVL.

This clonotype counts as medium-sized by frequency. The V call is TRBV15, the J call TRBJ1-5. The germline V gene has CDR1 LNHNV and CDR2 YYDKDF (reference sequence). The CDR3 totals 14 residues. The CDR3 here is CATSSGGRDQPQHF.

The chain is built from TRBV20-1 and TRBJ2-7; TCRdb indicates TRBD1, and absent DNA this call remains unverified. CDR3 length: 17 residues. Germline CDR1 and CDR2: DFQATT and SNEGSKA (reference sequence). The CDR3 region is CSAHHRRDRDHSYEQYF.

The V call is TRBV19, the J call TRBJ2-5; the TCRdb call, TRBD2, lacks DNA for checking. Looked up from germline, CDR1 is LNHDA and CDR2 is SQIVND (reference sequence). This CDR3 contains 13 residues. CDR3 sequence reads: CASSSSGAGAQYF. Filled out from reference TRBV19 and TRBJ2-5, the complete variable domain reads DGGITQSPKYLFRKEGQNVTLSCEQNLNHDAMYWYRQDPGQGLRLIYYSQIVNDFQKGDIAEGYSVSREKKESFPLTVTSAQKNPTAFYLCASSSSGAGAQYFGPGTRLLVL.

According to its frequency, this clonotype is medium-sized. V is TRBV12-3 or TRBV12-4 and J is TRBJ2-2; there is no DNA to check the TCRdb D call of TRBD1. CDR3 length: 15 amino acids. The CDR3 sequence: CASRTGTGGTGELFF.

The chain recombines TRBV6-2 or TRBV6-3 with TRBJ2-3; there is no DNA to check the TCRdb D call of TRBD2. Germline V gives CDR1 MNHEY, CDR2 SVGEGT. This CDR3 spans 15 amino acids. CDR3 sequence: CASRLAGGPGDTQYF.

The rearrangement uses TRBV4-3 and TRBJ1-1; the TCRdb D gene call, TRBD1, has no DNA to confirm it. CDR3 length equals 15 residues. The V gene's germline CDR1 is LGHNA and CDR2 YSLEER. This chain's CDR3 is CASSPRGALNTEAFF.

This clonotype is classed as medium-sized by frequency. The chain employs TRBV6-5 and TRBJ1-2. Germline loops: CDR1 MNHEY, CDR2 SVGAGI. There are 15 residues in the CDR3. The CDR3 reads CASSQTDMPIYGYTF.

The rearrangement links TRBV4-3 to TRBJ1-4; the D call of TRBD1 rests on TCRdb alone, since no DNA is present to check it. CDR1 is LGHNA and CDR2 is YSLEER in the germline V gene. The CDR3 is made up of 16 amino acids. The CDR3 spells CASSQNTGILPGKLFF.

The chain carries TRBV6-6 and TRBJ2-5; no DNA is available, so the TRBD1 call from TCRdb remains unchecked. The V gene's germline CDR1 is MNHNY and CDR2 SVGAGI (reference sequence). The CDR3 totals 16 residues. Here the CDR3 reads CASSYSRQGAGETQYF.

The rearrangement uses TRBV12-3 or TRBV12-4 and TRBJ2-1; the D gene TCRdb calls, TRBD1, cannot be checked with no DNA. The length of the CDR3 is 15 residues. The CDR3 sequence is CASSTRDRDYNEQFF.

CDR3 protein: CATSPRLAGREETQYF. The chain employs TRBV15 and TRBJ2-5; TCRdb gives TRBD2 as the D gene, but with no DNA this cannot be confirmed. The CDR3 spans 16 residues. The germline CDR1 and CDR2 sequences are LNHNV and YYDKDF (reference sequence).

This sequence joins TRBV19 and TRBJ2-3; lacking DNA, the TRBD1 call made by TCRdb goes unchecked. This CDR3 spans 15 amino acids. Germline assignment: CDR1 LNHDA and CDR2 SQIVND (reference sequence). CDR3 in amino acids: CASSWRAPGPDTQYF.

Measured by frequency, this clonotype is medium-sized. The chain uses TRBV12-3 or TRBV12-4 and TRBJ2-2. This CDR3 is built from 14 residues. The CDR3 loop is CASSIARDTGELFF.

Its frequency marks this clonotype as medium-sized. The chain employs TRBV30 and TRBJ1-5. The CDR3 runs to 13 residues. Germline loops: CDR1 GTSNPN, CDR2 SVGIG (reference sequence). The CDR3 sequence is CAWSVSDNQPQHF.

This clonotype is medium-sized (0.01 to 0.1%) by frequency. The chain combines TRBV6-5 with TRBJ1-1; the TRBD1 assignment by TCRdb is unverifiable without DNA. Germline values: CDR1 MNHEY, CDR2 SVGAGI. CDR3 length: 14 residues. Here the CDR3 reads CASILTGAGTEAFF.

V is TRBV6-2 or TRBV6-3 and J is TRBJ1-5; TCRdb calls TRBD1, which cannot be checked without DNA. This CDR3 is 16 amino acids long. Germline V gene data show CDR1 as MNHEY and CDR2 as SVGEGT. This CDR3 is CASSKLQGLGNQPQHF.

The rearrangement joins TRBV19 to TRBJ2-1; without DNA, the TCRdb call of TRBD2 cannot be checked. The germline V gene has CDR1 LNHDA and CDR2 SQIVND (reference sequence). The CDR3 contains 14 residues. CDR3 sequence reads: CASSITGGPNEQFF.

This chain links TRBV27 with TRBJ2-1; TCRdb reports TRBD2, a call that lacks DNA to check it against. CDR3 size: 13 residues. Germline loops: CDR1 MNHEY, CDR2 SMNVEV (reference sequence). CDR3: CATRALSYNEQFF.

This clonotype is labeled medium-sized based on frequency. The chain is built from TRBV12-3 or TRBV12-4 and TRBJ2-2. This CDR3 spans 14 amino acids. The CDR3 loop reads CASSFSSNTGELFF.

The chain uses TRBV12-3 or TRBV12-4 and TRBJ1-6; the D gene TCRdb calls, TRBD1, cannot be checked with no DNA. The CDR3 has 17 amino acids. This CDR3 is CASSSRLQGAEDSPLHF.

V and J are TRBV30 and TRBJ2-6; TCRdb gives TRBD1 as the D gene, but with no DNA this cannot be confirmed. Germline CDR1 GTSNPN, CDR2 SVGIG (reference sequence). This CDR3 has 16 residues. The CDR3 region is CAWSYNRVAGANVLTF.

The chain combines TRBV5-4 with TRBJ2-3; the TCRdb call, TRBD2, lacks DNA for checking. Germline assignment: CDR1 SGHNT and CDR2 YYREEE (reference sequence). There are 16 residues in the CDR3. The CDR3 loop is CASSHGTSRSTDTQYF.